A single sample is the source of the 32 T cell receptor beta chains below, sequenced in a study of response to subunit inactivated influenza vaccine. TCRdb analysed the RT-PCR reads with MiXCR anew, one entry per CDR3 protein. The repertoire holds roughly 520,000 distinct CDR3 sequences, with around 25% as singletons. The source material was CD4+ T cells sorted from PBMCs, sampled 4 to 6 days after vaccination. The receptors derive from a man in his forties or fifties who received an inactivated influenza vaccine.

As concerns this clonotype: One junction end does not reproduce the germline sequence, and a read error may be involved. The chain has TRBV7-9 and TRBJ2-1, with 7 bases lining up with TRBD2. Germline V gene lookup returns CDR1 SEHNR and CDR2 FQNEAQ (reference sequence). The length of the CDR3 is 16 residues. CDR3 bases: TGTGCCAGCAGCTTAATTGAGAGGGACGGACGGCGGGAGCTGTTCTTC. Amino acid sequence: CASSLIERDGRRELFF.

The CDR3 here is CASSLDGIETQYF. The CDR3, as DNA: TGTGCCAGCAGCTTGGACGGCATAGAGACCCAGTACTTC. This sequence joins TRBV7-2 and TRBJ2-5; D is unresolved. Trimming shortened V by 3 bases and J by 4 bases, and 9 bases separated the two germline ends. Per germline, CDR1 SGHTA and CDR2 FQGNSA. The CDR3 is made up of 13 amino acids. The full variable domain, its missing parts supplied by reference TRBV7-2 and TRBJ2-5, is GAGVSQSPSNKVTEKGKDVELRCDPISGHTALYWYRQSLGQGLEFLIYFQGNSAPDKSGLPSDRFSAERTGGSVSTLTIQRTQQEDSAVYLCASSLDGIETQYFGPGTRLLVL.

The V and J genes are TRBV10-3 and TRBJ2-1, with 8 positions matching TRBD1. CDR3 length equals 14 residues. J lost 8 bases, V lost 6 bases, and 9 bases had no gene match. From germline, CDR1 is ENHRY and CDR2 SYGVKD. The CDR3 bases are TGTGCCATCAGAGACAGGGGAAGTGGCGATGAGCAGTTCTTC. This encodes CAIRDRGSGDEQFF.

This clonotype was seen repeatedly, ten times or more. The chain is built from TRBV29-1 and TRBJ2-3; maybe TRBD2 (6 bases). CDR3 length: 13 amino acids. Germline values: CDR1 SQVTM, CDR2 ANQGSEA. V shed 6 bases and J shed 1 base, with 11 bases lying between them. CDR3 DNA sequence: TGCAGCGTGGGCCCGGGAGGCACAGATACGCAGTATTTT. Translated, it gives CSVGPGGTDTQYF.

This rearrangement joins TRBV20-1 to TRBJ2-7; TRBD2 matches at 7 bases. The CDR3 has 13 amino acids. CDR1 and CDR2 from the germline V gene are DFQATT and SNEGSKA (reference sequence). V lost 3 bases to trimming and J lost 0 bases; unmatched junction nucleotides: 2. The CDR3 region has the DNA TGCAGTGCTAGCGGGACTAACTCCTACGAGCAGTACTTC. Its translation is CSASGTNSYEQYF.

The V gene is TRBV10-1, the J gene TRBJ2-1, with D maybe TRBD2 (6 bases). The CDR3 is 11 amino acids. V shed 11 bases and J shed 7 bases, with 12 bases lying between them. Per germline, CDR1 WNHNN and CDR2 SYGVQD (reference sequence). As DNA, the CDR3 is TGCGCCGGGATTAGCGGTAATGAGCAGTTCTTC. Translated, it gives CAGISGNEQFF.

This chain links TRBV5-5 with TRBJ2-7, with D perhaps matching TRBD1 (6 bases). Germline V gene sequence: CDR1 SGHKS, CDR2 YYEKEE (reference sequence). The CDR3 is 15 amino acids. The V gene lost 4 bases and the J gene lost 0 bases, with 14 bases spanning the gap. The CDR3 here is CASSPTGQTSYEQYF. The CDR3 DNA reads as TGTGCCAGCAGCCCGACCGGACAGACCTCCTACGAGCAGTACTTC. Looking up the rest from reference TRBV5-5 and TRBJ2-7 gives the full variable domain: DAGVTQSPTHLIKTRGQQVTLRCSPISGHKSVSWYQQVLGQGPQFIFQYYEKEERGRGNFPDRFSARQFPNYSSELNVNALLLGDSALYLCASSPTGQTSYEQYFGPGTRLTVT.

This clonotype occurred many times. CDR3 amino acids: CAIQGQGAYEQYF. DNA for the CDR3: TGTGCCATCCAGGGACAGGGGGCTTACGAGCAGTACTTC. This rearrangement joins TRBV10-3 to TRBJ2-7; 12 bases are shared with TRBD1. Per germline, CDR1 ENHRY and CDR2 SYGVKD. The V gene end was trimmed by 8 bases and the J gene end by 4 bases; junction bases not matched to a gene: 3. The CDR3 is made up of 13 amino acids.

This clonotype has a handful of counts. V usage is TRBV6-5 and J usage is TRBJ2-7; 7 bases align to TRBD1. Germline V gene data show CDR1 as MNHEY and CDR2 as SVGAGI. The J segment lost 0 bases and the V segment lost 4 bases, leaving 9 bases of the junction unmatched. The CDR3 runs to 16 residues. CDR3: CASSSRLTGISYEQYF. The CDR3 DNA sequence: TGTGCCAGCAGTTCGCGCTTGACAGGGATCTCCTACGAGCAGTACTTC.

In its sample, this clonotype was seen a few times. The gene calls are TRBV11-2 and TRBJ1-4; 8 bases fit TRBD1. Germline CDR1 SGHAT, CDR2 FQNNGV. This CDR3 has 19 amino acids. With V trimmed by 1 base and J by 8 bases, 18 bases remained unmatched. Here the CDR3 DNA reads TGTGCCAGCAGCTTAGTGTTCTCTGGACAGGGAACCGCGGGGGAAAAACTGTTTTTT. It encodes CASSLVFSGQGTAGEKLFF.

The V and J genes are TRBV7-9 and TRBJ2-4, with 10 nucleotides matching TRBD1. The length of the CDR3 is 16 residues. Trimming at V came to 3 bases and at J to 7 bases, leaving 9 bases not matched to a gene. CDR1 is SEHNR and CDR2 is FQNEAQ in the germline V gene (reference sequence). CDR3 sequence: CASSFPGTGEDNIQYF. The CDR3 coding sequence is TGTGCCAGCAGCTTTCCCGGGACAGGGGAGGATAACATTCAGTACTTC.

This sequence joins TRBV12-3 or TRBV12-4 and TRBJ2-1, with a weak D call TRBD1 (6 bases). V was cut by 7 bases and J by 9 bases, with 13 bases left in between. The CDR3 loop spans 12 amino acids. In nucleotides, the CDR3 is TGTGCCAGCAAACCAGGGGCGGGTGAGCAGTTCTTC. Encoded protein: CASKPGAGEQFF.

There are a few counts of this clonotype. V and J are TRBV12-3 or TRBV12-4 and TRBJ2-3, with D tentatively TRBD1 (6 bases). V gave up 2 bases and J gave up 0 bases, with 12 bases separating them. This CDR3 is 16 amino acids long. The CDR3 region is CASSLLLGQSTDTQYF. CDR3 sequence (DNA): TGTGCCAGCAGTTTACTCCTCGGACAGAGCACAGATACGCAGTATTTT.

This rearrangement joins TRBV20-1 to TRBJ2-4; a possible D gene is TRBD1 (6 bases). Germline values: CDR1 DFQATT, CDR2 SNEGSKA (reference sequence). V gave up 6 bases and J gave up 0 bases, with 15 bases separating them. This CDR3 region has 15 residues. The CDR3: CSAPGTPRAKNIQYF. The CDR3 DNA follows: TGCAGTGCACCGGGGACACCTCGAGCCAAAAACATTCAGTACTTC.

This clonotype appeared a few times. This chain uses TRBV3-1 with TRBJ1-5, with D perhaps TRBD1 (5 bases). The CDR3 has 14 residues. V lost 4 bases to trimming and J lost 4 bases, with 11 bases between them. Germline lookup yields CDR1 LGHDT and CDR2 YNNKEL (reference sequence). The CDR3 sequence is CASSRAGSNQPQHF. CDR3 nucleotides: TGTGCCAGCAGCCGTGCAGGGTCGAATCAGCCCCAGCATTTT.

In its sample, this clonotype was seen a few times. The chain uses TRBV10-3 and TRBJ2-7; TRBD1 agrees at 7 bases. J lost 6 bases, V lost 0 bases, and 8 bases had no gene match. Germline lookup yields CDR1 ENHRY and CDR2 SYGVKD. The CDR3 totals 15 residues. The CDR3 spells CAISESGTEALEQYF. The CDR3 DNA follows: TGTGCCATCAGTGAGTCCGGGACAGAGGCACTCGAGCAGTACTTC.

This clonotype occurred a few times. CDR3 nucleotides: TGTGCCAGCAGCTTAGCAGGGACGGCCAACAATGAGCAGTTCTTC. Its protein is CASSLAGTANNEQFF. The chain uses TRBV7-9 and TRBJ2-1; D possibly uses TRBD1 or TRBD2 (5 bases each). Germline V lookup: CDR1 SEHNR, CDR2 FQNEAQ (reference sequence). Trimming shortened V by 0 bases and J by 5 bases, and 11 bases separated the two germline ends. This CDR3 region has 15 residues.

J is TRBJ2-5 and V is TRBV2; 11 positions agree with TRBD1. Germline CDR1 reads SNHLY; CDR2 reads FYNNEI. V was pared by 6 bases and J by 5 bases, with 5 bases of the junction left unmatched. CDR3 length equals 14 residues. This CDR3 reads CASRPGTGGETQYF. The CDR3 DNA reads as TGTGCCAGCAGGCCCGGGACAGGGGGGGAGACCCAGTACTTC.

This clonotype came up a few times. V gene TRBV6-2 or TRBV6-3 combines with J gene TRBJ2-7; D tentatively reads TRBD1 or TRBD2 (5 bases each). The V end lost 6 bases, the J end lost 4 bases, and 16 bases lay between the germline ends. CDR1 and CDR2 from the germline V gene are MNHEY and SVGEGT. This CDR3 spans 14 amino acids. CDR3 sequence: CASSLGTNLYEQYF. The CDR3 coding sequence is TGTGCCAGCAGCCTAGGGACCAACCTGTACGAGCAGTACTTC.

A few counts support this clonotype. This chain links TRBV6-2 or TRBV6-3 with TRBJ1-1; D not certain. Germline V gene lookup returns CDR1 MNHEY and CDR2 SVGEGT. Between the trimmed V and J ends, which lost 0 bases and 7 bases, there was a span of 9 bases. The CDR3 is 13 amino acids. The CDR3 reads CASSYSVGIEAFF. For the CDR3, the DNA is TGTGCCAGCAGTTACTCGGTGGGCATTGAAGCTTTCTTT.

This clonotype was observed a handful of times. The rearrangement uses TRBV7-2 and TRBJ2-7, with no clear D. Trimming took off 7 bases at V and 0 bases at J, with 13 bases between the two ends. The CDR3 covers 14 residues. Germline lookup yields CDR1 SGHTA and CDR2 FQGNSA. The DNA of the CDR3 is TGTGCCAGCAACGCAATTATGAGCTCCTACGAGCAGTACTTC. This gives the protein CASNAIMSSYEQYF.

This clonotype was detected a few times. The gene calls are TRBV20-1 and TRBJ2-4; TRBD1 is a possible D gene (5 bases). Trimming removed 4 bases from V and 0 bases from J, with 10 bases in between. The CDR3 is made up of 14 amino acids. CDR1 is DFQATT, CDR2 SNEGSKA, per germline (reference sequence). CDR3 coding DNA: TGCAGTGCTAATCCAGGGTTAGCCAAAAACATTCAGTACTTC. Protein: CSANPGLAKNIQYF.

The chain links TRBV6-1 to TRBJ2-2; D might be TRBD2 (5 bases). From germline, CDR1 is MNHNS and CDR2 SASEGT. Trimming pared 6 bases from V and 3 bases from J, leaving 8 bases between. The CDR3 contains 13 residues. The CDR3 DNA reads as TGTGCCAGCAGGAGGGTCTACACCGGGGAGCTGTTTTTT. Its translation is CASRRVYTGELFF.

The chain carries TRBV9 and TRBJ2-2; D remains unclear. This CDR3 region has 14 residues. CDR1 and CDR2 from the germline V gene are SGDLS and YYNGEE. The V and J ends lost 0 bases and 0 bases respectively, with 3 bases between them. This chain's CDR3 is CASSVDTNTGELFF. The CDR3 nucleotides read TGTGCCAGCAGCGTAGATACGAACACCGGGGAGCTGTTTTTT.

The table lists this clonotype with many counts. The rearrangement uses TRBV6-5 and TRBJ2-3; maybe TRBD2 (6 bases). Germline V gene lookup returns CDR1 MNHEY and CDR2 SVGAGI. The V end lost 4 bases, the J end lost 0 bases, and 8 bases lay between the germline ends. This CDR3 has 14 residues. Written as DNA, the CDR3 is TGTGCCAGCAGTTCCGGGACTAGCACAGATACGCAGTATTTT. Its translation is CASSSGTSTDTQYF.

This clonotype was counted a single time. The chain recombines TRBV10-3 with TRBJ2-2; TRBD2 matches at 12 bases. Germline-derived CDR1 and CDR2 are ENHRY and SYGVKD. This CDR3 spans 17 amino acids. The V gene end was trimmed by 7 bases and the J gene end by 0 bases; junction bases not matched to a gene: 6. The CDR3 here is CAITPLAGGTNTGELFF. The CDR3 DNA reads as TGTGCCATCACTCCTCTAGCGGGGGGGACGAACACCGGGGAGCTGTTTTTT.

The V and J genes are TRBV2 and TRBJ1-1, with unresolved D. This CDR3 is built from 15 residues. The germline V gene encodes CDR1 SNHLY and CDR2 FYNNEI. Between the trimmed V and J ends, which lost 0 bases and 8 bases, there was a span of 16 bases. This CDR3 reads CASSEARVLGLEAFF. DNA of the CDR3: TGTGCCAGCAGTGAAGCAAGGGTCTTGGGTTTAGAAGCTTTCTTT.

This clonotype was counted ten times or more. The V and J genes are TRBV12-3 or TRBV12-4 and TRBJ1-1, with D possibly being TRBD1 (5 bases). The ends were cut back, 5 bases at V and 6 bases at J, with 16 bases in the middle. This CDR3 is built from 14 residues. DNA of the CDR3: TGTGCCAGCAGTCCCCGTGGGGGTTCCGCTGAAGCTTTCTTT. Translating gives CASSPRGGSAEAFF.

This clonotype was detected a few times. The rearrangement links TRBV4-2 to TRBJ2-3; the match to TRBD2 covers 8 bases. Looked up from germline, CDR1 is LGHNA and CDR2 is YNFKEQ. With 0 bases clipped from V and 0 bases from J, the junction kept 2 bases outside the gene matches. The CDR3 length is 16 residues. The DNA for the CDR3 is TGTGCCAGCAGCCAAGATAAGCGGGGGAGCACAGATACGCAGTATTTT. This sequence encodes CASSQDKRGSTDTQYF.

This chain connects TRBV5-5 to TRBJ2-2; the match to TRBD2 covers 11 bases. Per the germline V gene, CDR1 is SGHKS and CDR2 is YYEKEE (reference sequence). Unmatched junction bases numbered 5, after V lost 1 base and J lost 0 bases. This CDR3 region has 18 residues. CDR3 loop: CASSLRIAGGPNTGELFF. The CDR3 bases are TGTGCCAGCAGCTTGAGAATAGCGGGGGGGCCGAACACCGGGGAGCTGTTTTTT.

This rearrangement joins TRBV10-3 to TRBJ1-1; D is ambiguous. CDR1 ENHRY and CDR2 SYGVKD come from the germline V gene. Trimming left V 8 bases short and J 1 base short, with 8 bases between. This CDR3 region has 12 residues. The CDR3 sequence: CAIHSPNTEAFF. The CDR3 DNA sequence: TGTGCCATCCACAGCCCGAACACTGAAGCTTTCTTT.

The gene calls are TRBV6-1 and TRBJ2-4, with TRBD1 as a possible D gene (6 bases). V was shortened by 5 bases and J by 0 bases, with 14 bases between the two germline ends. The length of the CDR3 is 16 residues. Per the germline V gene, CDR1 is MNHNS and CDR2 is SASEGT. Here the CDR3 DNA reads TGTGCCAGCAGTCCGTCGGACAGTTTAGCCAAAAACATTCAGTACTTC. It encodes CASSPSDSLAKNIQYF.